Detailed here is one T cell receptor beta chain. The antigen is undetermined. The protocol was immunoSEQ multiplex PCR, while the TCRdb copy is restricted to in-frame clones and leaves out a portion. The sample has roughly 500,000 clones; roughly 89% are singletons. The sample originates from a study of Ad26.COV2.S vaccination and SARS-CoV-2 variants. Study summary: Donor was one of the participants in the Ad26.COV2.S arm of the COV1001 trial. Whole-study findings and limits: For non-spike TCRs, breadth in vaccine recipients resembled that in placebo recipients.

Germline CDR1 is MGHRA and CDR2 is YSYEKL. This CDR3 region has 15 residues. The ends lost 4 bases at V and 8 bases at J; junction bases unmatched: 13. The treatment here: roughly 20 received Ad26.COV2.S at low or high dose, single or two shots; a few received placebo; per-sample allocation not given. Day 63 following the first vaccine or placebo injection was when the samples were taken. The vaccine antigen was prefusion-stabilized Wuhan SARS-CoV-2 spike. V gene TRBV4-1 combines with J gene TRBJ1-2; 7 bases align to TRBD1. This TCR was recovered from a person between 18 and 65 years old who received the Ad26.COV2.S COVID-19 vaccine or a placebo. The sample here was peripheral blood, taken in a trial of Ad26.COV2.S vaccine versus placebo. CDR3 loop: CASSRAWDSLWGYTF. The DNA for the CDR3 is TGCGCCAGCAGCCGAGCTTGGGACAGCCTGTGGGGCTACACCTTC.